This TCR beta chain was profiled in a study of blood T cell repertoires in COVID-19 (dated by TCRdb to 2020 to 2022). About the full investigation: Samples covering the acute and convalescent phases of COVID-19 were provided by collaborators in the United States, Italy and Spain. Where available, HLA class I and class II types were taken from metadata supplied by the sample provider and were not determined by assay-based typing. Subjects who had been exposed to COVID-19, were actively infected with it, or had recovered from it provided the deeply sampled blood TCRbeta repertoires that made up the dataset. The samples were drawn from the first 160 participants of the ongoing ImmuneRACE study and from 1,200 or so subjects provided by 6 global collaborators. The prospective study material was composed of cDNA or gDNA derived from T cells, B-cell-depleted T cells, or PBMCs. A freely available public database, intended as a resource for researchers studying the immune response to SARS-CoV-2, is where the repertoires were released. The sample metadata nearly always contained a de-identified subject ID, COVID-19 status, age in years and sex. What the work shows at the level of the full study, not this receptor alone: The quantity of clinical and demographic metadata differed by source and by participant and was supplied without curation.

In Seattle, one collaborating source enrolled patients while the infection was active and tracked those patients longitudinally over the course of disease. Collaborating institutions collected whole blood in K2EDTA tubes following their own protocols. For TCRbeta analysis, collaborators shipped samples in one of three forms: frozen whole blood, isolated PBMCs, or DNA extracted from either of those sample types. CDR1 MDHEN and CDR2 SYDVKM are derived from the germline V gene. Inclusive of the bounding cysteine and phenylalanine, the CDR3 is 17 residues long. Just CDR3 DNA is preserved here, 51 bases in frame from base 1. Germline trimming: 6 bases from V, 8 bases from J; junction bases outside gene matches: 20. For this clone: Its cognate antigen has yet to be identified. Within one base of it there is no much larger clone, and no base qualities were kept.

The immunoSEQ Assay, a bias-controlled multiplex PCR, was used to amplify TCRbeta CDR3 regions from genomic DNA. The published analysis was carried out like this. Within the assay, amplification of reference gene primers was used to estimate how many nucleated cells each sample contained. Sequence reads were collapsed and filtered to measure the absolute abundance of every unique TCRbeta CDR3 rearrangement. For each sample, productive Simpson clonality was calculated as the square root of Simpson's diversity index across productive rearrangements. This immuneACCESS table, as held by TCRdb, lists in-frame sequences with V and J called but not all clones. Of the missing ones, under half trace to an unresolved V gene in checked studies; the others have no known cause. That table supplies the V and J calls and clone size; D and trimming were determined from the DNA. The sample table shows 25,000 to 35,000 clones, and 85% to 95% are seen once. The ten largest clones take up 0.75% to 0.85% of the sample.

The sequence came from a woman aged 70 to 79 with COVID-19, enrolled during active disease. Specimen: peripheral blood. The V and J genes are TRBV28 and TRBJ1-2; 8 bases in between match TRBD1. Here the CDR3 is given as CASSFIEPIQGALGYTF. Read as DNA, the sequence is TGTGCCAGCAGCTTTATAGAACCAATTCAGGGGGCCCTCGGCTACACCTTC.